This T cell receptor beta chain was captured by sequencing in a study of blood T cell repertoires in COVID-19. Turning to the study itself: The United States, Italy and Spain were the sources of the acute and convalescent COVID-19 samples.

Germline CDR1 is DFQATT and CDR2 is SNEGSKA (reference sequence). V lost 4 bases to trimming and J lost 4 bases; unmatched junction nucleotides: 8. This CDR3 has 15 residues. Original data processing: Amplifying reference gene primers gave estimates of nucleated cell counts. Clones were read by immunoSEQ multiplex PCR, and TCRdb kept only the in-frame ones, dropping some. The D gene and trimming were derived from the DNA, and the V and J assignments and clone size from that table. Of approximately 74,000 clones listed, roughly 90% are singletons. This clone was counted between two and nine times. Sequences were obtained from peripheral blood. This receptor was identified in a woman aged 55 to 70 with acute or convalescent COVID-19. The rearrangement links TRBV20-1 to TRBJ1-5, with 9 bases matching TRBD1. This CDR3 reads CSAIEGTGLNQPQHF. CDR3 in DNA: TGCAGTGCTATTGAAGGGACAGGGTTAAATCAGCCCCAGCATTTT.